Listed here are 20 T cell receptor beta chains from one sample, sequenced in a study of T cells after yellow fever vaccination (dated by TCRdb to the late 2010s). Library creation used 5' RACE. The listed sequencing device is Illumina HiSeq 2500. TCRdb's own reprocessing of the public reads used fastp at Q25 and MiXCR and kept productive beta chains. Rows are combined by CDR3 protein, so each entry shows the most common genes and DNA. The sample table lists 300,000 to 450,000 distinct CDR3 sequences, roughly 6.1% of them with a count of one. The ten largest account for around 16% of the sample. This specimen's treatment or condition label, per the study, means: live attenuated yellow fever vaccine strain. The sample consisted of PBMCs, taken 5 days after the yellow fever booster vaccination. Receptors were obtained from a man aged 25-45 years who received the YFV17D yellow fever vaccine.

This clonotype was counted ten times or more. V is TRBV13 and J is TRBJ2-7; 11 nucleotides match TRBD1. The trim removed 3 bases at V and 8 bases at J, leaving 3 bases unmatched. Germline values: CDR1 PRHDT, CDR2 FYEKMQ (reference sequence). The CDR3 runs 13 residues. The CDR3 nucleotides read TGTGCCAGCAGCTTTGGACAGGGGGCGAAGCAGTACTTC. Translating it yields CASSFGQGAKQYF.

This clonotype turned up a few times. This chain joins TRBV30 and TRBJ2-7; TRBD1 agrees at 10 bases. CDR1 is GTSNPN and CDR2 is SVGIG in the germline V gene (reference sequence). V lost 2 bases, J lost 2 bases, and 3 bases stayed unmatched. The CDR3 extends over 14 amino acids. CDR3 region: CAWSRDRGPYEQYF. The CDR3 nucleotides are TGTGCCTGGAGTCGGGACAGGGGCCCCTACGAGCAGTACTTC. Filled out from reference TRBV30 and TRBJ2-7, the complete variable domain reads SQTIHQWPATLVQPVGSPLSLECTVEGTSNPNLYWYRQAAGRGLQLLFYSVGIGQISSEVPQNLSASRPQDRQFILSSKKLLLSDSGFYLCAWSRDRGPYEQYFGPGTRLTVT.

This clonotype was detected many times. This chain joins TRBV12-3 or TRBV12-4 and TRBJ1-5; perhaps TRBD1 as D (5 bases). The CDR3 runs to 16 residues. V was trimmed by 6 bases and J by 1 base, leaving 16 bases between them. The CDR3 region has the DNA TGTGCCAGCAGCTCCCCGGGGGGTTTAAGCAATCAGCCCCAGCATTTT. It translates to CASSSPGGLSNQPQHF.

This clonotype was found many times. V usage is TRBV6-5 and J usage is TRBJ2-3; D unclear. The germline V gene encodes CDR1 MNHEY and CDR2 SVGAGI. V was pared by 0 bases and J by 0 bases, with 13 bases between. The length of the CDR3 is 17 residues. The CDR3 loop reads CASSYSGLSISTDTQYF. CDR3 DNA sequence: TGTGCCAGCAGTTACTCTGGTCTCTCCATTAGCACAGATACGCAGTATTTT.

This clonotype was detected ten times or more. The CDR3 spells CASSQEGLAKNIQYF. The CDR3 DNA follows: TGCGCCAGCAGCCAAGAGGGACTAGCCAAAAACATTCAGTACTTC. The rearrangement joins TRBV4-3 to TRBJ2-4; TRBD2 is a possible D gene (6 bases). Trimming shortened V by 0 bases and J by 0 bases, and 6 bases separated the two germline ends. The CDR3 sequence is 15 residues long. CDR1 is LGHNA and CDR2 is YSLEER in the germline V gene.

At least ten counts were recorded for this clonotype. This chain connects TRBV19 to TRBJ2-7; no firm D call. In germline, CDR1 is LNHDA, CDR2 SQIVND (reference sequence). The CDR3 contains 13 residues. V dropped 3 bases and J dropped 0 bases, with 6 bases sitting between them. The CDR3: CASSIQVSYEQYF. CDR3 in DNA: TGTGCCAGTAGTATCCAGGTCTCCTACGAGCAGTACTTC.

This clonotype appeared a few times. A junction end diverges from the germline sequence, so it may reflect a read error. This chain connects TRBV15 to TRBJ2-7, with D tentatively TRBD2 (6 bases). The V gene's germline CDR1 is LNHNV and CDR2 YYDKDF (reference sequence). This CDR3 is built from 13 residues. In DNA form, the CDR3 reads TGTGCCACCAGCAGAGAAAGACCGGGAGCGGGTCACTTC. It codes for CATSRERPGAGHF.

This clonotype was found a few times. V and J are TRBV12-3 or TRBV12-4 and TRBJ2-7; 13 positions agree with TRBD2. After removal of 6 bases from V and 6 bases from J, the junction contained 8 bases not matched to a gene. The CDR3 is 15 residues long. The chain's CDR3 is CASSRTSGSVGEQYF. CDR3 sequence (DNA): TGTGCCAGCAGCAGGACTAGCGGGAGTGTTGGCGAGCAGTACTTC.

At least ten counts were recorded for this clonotype. V and J are TRBV4-3 and TRBJ2-7; 8 bases are a match to TRBD2. This CDR3 spans 19 amino acids. CDR1 and CDR2 (germline): LGHNA, YSLEER. The ends lost 4 bases at V and 1 base at J; junction bases unmatched: 18. As DNA, the CDR3 is TGCGCCAGCAGCCCCGGCCATCGGACTAGCCGCGATGTATCCTACGAGCAGTACTTC. Translated: CASSPGHRTSRDVSYEQYF.

There are many counts of this clonotype. At one boundary the junction diverges from the germline segment, which might be a read error. V usage is TRBV6-1 and J usage is TRBJ2-1; 15 bases agree with TRBD2. CDR1 is MNHNS, CDR2 SASEGT, per germline. This CDR3 is 14 amino acids long. The CDR3 loop is CASSAGLAGGPPLF. CDR3 nucleotide sequence: TGTGCCAGCAGTGCGGGACTAGCGGGAGGCCCACCCCTCTTC.

Many counts were recorded for this clonotype. V and J are TRBV11-1 and TRBJ2-1; 9 nucleotides align to TRBD2. The J segment lost 9 bases and the V segment lost 10 bases, leaving 7 bases of the junction unmatched. This CDR3 has 12 amino acids. The germline V gene has CDR1 SGHAT and CDR2 FQDESV (reference sequence). CDR3 in DNA: TGTGCCACCGGAATAGCGGGAGTTGAGCAGTTCTTC. Protein product: CATGIAGVEQFF.

The J gene is TRBJ2-1, the V gene TRBV7-9; 11 nucleotides match TRBD2. Germline values: CDR1 SEHNR, CDR2 FQNEAQ (reference sequence). This CDR3 has 13 amino acids. Trimming at V came to 7 bases and at J to 9 bases, leaving 5 bases not matched to a gene. The CDR3: CASTFGLAGEQFF. The DNA of the CDR3 is TGTGCCAGCACCTTCGGACTAGCGGGTGAGCAGTTCTTC.

The chain recombines TRBV7-9 with TRBJ1-5; maybe TRBD1 (5 bases). This CDR3 contains 13 residues. Trimming removed 4 bases at V and 5 bases at J, with 9 bases between. The V gene's germline CDR1 is SEHNR and CDR2 FQNEAQ (reference sequence). The CDR3 protein is CASSSGVYQPQHF. DNA of the CDR3: TGTGCCAGCAGCTCGGGGGTCTATCAGCCCCAGCATTTT.

This clonotype was detected many times. The rearrangement uses TRBV5-1 and TRBJ2-5; maybe TRBD2 (7 bases). The CDR3 loop spans 16 amino acids. V gave up 0 bases and J gave up 4 bases, with 16 bases separating them. Germline V gene data show CDR1 as SGHRS and CDR2 as YFSETQ. The CDR3 here is CASSLGSGTTLETQYF. The CDR3 coding sequence is TGCGCCAGCAGCTTGGGGAGCGGGACAACTTTAGAGACCCAGTACTTC.

This clonotype has just a few counts. V usage is TRBV21-1 and J usage is TRBJ2-7; no DNA check was done on the table's D call, TRBD1. TRBV21-1 is a pseudogene segment. The CDR3 sequence is 17 residues long. CDR3 loop: CASSNLLAGQAFYEQYF. In DNA form, the CDR3 reads TGTGCCAGCAGCAATCTTCTCGCGGGACAGGCCTTCTACGAGCAGTACTTC.

This clonotype has ten or more counts. V gene TRBV12-3 or TRBV12-4 combines with J gene TRBJ2-3; 7 bases match TRBD1. V was clipped by 3 bases and J by 2 bases; unmatched bases: 8. This CDR3 region has 16 residues. The CDR3 coding sequence is TGTGCCAGCAGTTTGAAACAGGGGCTCGCCACAGATACGCAGTATTTT. Translating gives CASSLKQGLATDTQYF.

This clonotype appeared many times. The genes are TRBV10-1 and TRBJ2-3; D is ambiguous. CDR1 and CDR2 (germline): WNHNN, SYGVQD (reference sequence). With 0 bases removed from V and 5 bases from J, the gap between germline ends came to 12 bases. The CDR3 runs 15 residues. The CDR3, as DNA: TGCGCCAGCAGTGAGTCGGGAATAAGCGAAGATACGCAGTATTTT. Protein sequence: CASSESGISEDTQYF.

This chain links TRBV29-1 with TRBJ2-5; TRBD1 agrees at 8 bases. This CDR3 spans 12 amino acids. V dropped 8 bases and J dropped 1; count of bases not matched to a gene: 3. CDR1 SQVTM and CDR2 ANQGSEA come from the germline V gene. CDR3 in DNA: TGCAGCTTCACAGGGGGCCAAGAGACCCAGTACTTC. Protein sequence: CSFTGGQETQYF.

This clonotype has more than one count but fewer than ten. The rearrangement uses TRBV7-3 and TRBJ2-3; D gene unclear. The CDR3 totals 14 residues. Trimming shortened V by 4 bases and J by 0 bases, and 8 bases separated the two germline ends. Germline assignment: CDR1 SGHTA and CDR2 FQGTGA. CDR3 sequence reads: CASSSRPSTDTQYF. For the CDR3, the DNA is TGTGCCAGCAGCTCCCGCCCTAGCACAGATACGCAGTATTTT. Together with reference TRBV7-3 and TRBJ2-3, the CDR3 gives the full variable domain: GAGVSQTPSNKVTEKGKYVELRCDPISGHTALYWYRQSLGQGPEFLIYFQGTGAADDSGLPNDRFFAVRPEGSVSTLKIQRTERGDSAVYLCASSSRPSTDTQYFGPGTRLTVL.

This clonotype was seen ten or more times. The V call is TRBV28, the J call TRBJ2-1, with 8 bases fitting TRBD2. Unmatched junction bases numbered 2, after V lost 2 bases and J lost 8 bases. The V gene's germline CDR1 is MDHEN and CDR2 SYDVKM. CDR3 length: 13 amino acids. CDR3 nucleotide sequence: TGTGCCAGCAGTTTAGCGGGAGGCTATGAGCAGTTCTTC. This sequence encodes CASSLAGGYEQFF.